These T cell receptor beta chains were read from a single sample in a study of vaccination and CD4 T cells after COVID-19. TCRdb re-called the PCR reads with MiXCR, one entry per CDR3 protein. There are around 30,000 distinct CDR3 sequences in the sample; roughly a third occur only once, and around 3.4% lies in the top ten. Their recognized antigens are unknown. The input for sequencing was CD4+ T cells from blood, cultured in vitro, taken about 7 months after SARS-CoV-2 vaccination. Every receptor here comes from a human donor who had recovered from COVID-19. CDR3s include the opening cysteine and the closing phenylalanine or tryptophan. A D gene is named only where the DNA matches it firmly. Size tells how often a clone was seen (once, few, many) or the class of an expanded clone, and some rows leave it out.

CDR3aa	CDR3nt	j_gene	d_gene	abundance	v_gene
CATSRDTGGPGEQFF	TGTGCCACCAGCAGAGATACGGGAGGGCCTGGTGAGCAGTTCTTC	TRBJ2-1	TRBD2	.	TRBV15
CASSPLGRAVNTQYF	TGTGCCAGCAGTCCCCTGGGGAGGGCCGTCAATACGCAGTATTTT	TRBJ2-3	TRBD2	few	TRBV27
CASSGTRDQPQHF	TGTGCCAGCAGTGGAACGCGGGATCAGCCCCAGCATTTT	TRBJ1-5	.	once	TRBV2
CASRARVNTEAFF	TGTGCCAGCAGAGCCAGGGTGAACACTGAAGCTTTCTTT	TRBJ1-1	.	.	TRBV2
CASSMAGLAGVGNEQFF	TGTGCCAGTAGTATGGCGGGACTAGCGGGAGTAGGGAATGAGCAGTTCTTC	TRBJ2-1	TRBD2	.	TRBV19
CSARDGASGTDTQYF	TGCAGTGCTAGAGATGGGGCGTCCGGCACAGATACGCAGTATTTT	TRBJ2-3	.	few	TRBV20-1
CASAPEVQGQETQYF	TGTGCCAGCGCCCCTGAGGTACAAGGGCAAGAGACCCAGTACTTC	TRBJ2-5	.	.	TRBV12-3/TRBV12-4
CASSLVWASGRDETQYF	TGTGCCAGCAGCTTGGTGTGGGCTAGCGGGAGAGATGAGACCCAGTACTTC	TRBJ2-5	TRBD2	.	TRBV5-6
CASSLAAAYGYTF	TGTGCCAGCAGCTTGGCCGCAGCATATGGCTACACCTTC	TRBJ1-2	.	.	TRBV5-4
CSASWSSYEQYF	TGCAGTGCTAGCTGGTCGAGCTACGAGCAGTACTTC	TRBJ2-7	.	.	TRBV20-1
CASSFLYNEQFF	TGTGCCAGCAGCTTTTTATACAATGAGCAGTTCTTC	TRBJ2-1	.	.	TRBV7-9
CSARDSGTAHYNEQFF	TGCAGTGCTCGCGACTCCGGGACCGCCCATTACAATGAGCAGTTCTTC	TRBJ2-1	.	.	TRBV20-1
CASSFWEGTDTQYF	TGTGCCAGCAGCTTTTGGGAGGGCACAGATACGCAGTATTTT	TRBJ2-3	.	.	TRBV7-2
CASSILTVTAPYGYTF	TGTGCCAGTAGCATACTGACCGTTACTGCCCCATATGGCTACACCTTC	TRBJ1-2	.	.	TRBV19
CATSTREARAFF	TGTGCCACCAGCACCAGGGAGGCTCGAGCTTTCTTT	TRBJ1-1	.	.	TRBV15
CASSGWLDRYTF	TGTGCCAGCAGTGGTTGGCTGGATCGCTACACCTTC	TRBJ1-2	.	.	TRBV6-1
CASIGPTENGAGDTEAFF	TGTGCCAGTATCGGCCCAACTGAGAACGGGGCGGGGGACACTGAAGCTTTCTTT	TRBJ1-1	.	.	TRBV19
CSARDDASGSIDEQFF	TGCAGTGCTAGAGATGACGCTAGCGGGAGTATCGATGAGCAGTTCTTC	TRBJ2-1	TRBD2	.	TRBV20-1
CSARAGGEQFF	TGCAGTGCTAGGGCGGGAGGTGAGCAGTTCTTC	TRBJ2-1	TRBD2	.	TRBV20-1
CASSSMRESPQYF	TGTGCCAGCAGTTCTATGCGGGAGTCTCCCCAGTACTTC	TRBJ2-5	TRBD2	few	TRBV27
CATSDFPNTDTQYF	TGTGCCACCAGTGATTTCCCTAACACAGATACGCAGTATTTT	TRBJ2-3	.	.	TRBV24-1
CASSPQASTDTQYF	TGTGCCAGCAGCCCCCAGGCCTCCACAGATACGCAGTATTTT	TRBJ2-3	.	.	TRBV7-2
CASSRPGVRETQYF	TGTGCCAGCTCACGACCGGGGGTCCGAGAGACCCAGTACTTC	TRBJ2-5	.	.	TRBV18
CASSETGELGYTF	TGTGCCAGCAGTGAAACTGGGGAGCTGGGCTACACCTTC	TRBJ1-2	.	.	TRBV25-1
CSVGGGHGYTF	TGCAGCGTTGGTGGGGGCCATGGCTACACCTTC	TRBJ1-2	.	few	TRBV29-1
CASSQSGHQAFF	TGTGCCAGCAGTCAGTCGGGGCACCAAGCTTTCTTT	TRBJ1-1	.	.	TRBV25-1
CASRSGQESSYNSPLHF	TGTGCCAGCAGGTCAGGACAGGAAAGCTCCTATAATTCACCCCTCCACTTT	TRBJ1-6	TRBD1	medium-sized	TRBV7-2
CSAHSSGDGQSTQYF	TGCAGTGCACACTCAAGCGGGGACGGTCAATCTACGCAGTATTTT	TRBJ2-3	TRBD2	few	TRBV20-1
CASKRDLPYEQYF	TGTGCCAGCAAAAGGGACTTGCCCTACGAGCAGTACTTC	TRBJ2-7	.	.	TRBV28
CSASLNYEQYF	TGCAGTGCTAGTCTCAACTACGAGCAGTACTTC	TRBJ2-7	.	few	TRBV20-1
CATSVDGSKGTDTQYF	TGTGCCACCAGTGTGGACGGGAGTAAGGGGACAGATACGCAGTATTTT	TRBJ2-3	.	.	TRBV24-1
CASSPRDSGYGYTF	TGTGCCAGCAGCCCGAGGGATTCGGGCTATGGCTACACCTTC	TRBJ1-2	.	.	TRBV5-5
CSARGTGRYGYTF	TGCAGTGCTAGAGGGACAGGGAGGTATGGCTACACCTTC	TRBJ1-2	TRBD1	few	TRBV20-1
CSASGIWAGEQFF	TGCAGTGCTAGTGGTATATGGGCGGGTGAGCAGTTCTTC	TRBJ2-1	.	few	TRBV20-1
CASSYMNTEAFF	TGTGCCAGCAGTTATATGAACACTGAAGCTTTCTTT	TRBJ1-1	.	few	TRBV6-2/TRBV6-3
CASSFANTDTQYF	TGTGCCAGCAGCTTTGCGAACACAGATACGCAGTATTTT	TRBJ2-3	.	.	TRBV5-4
CSALPPSPGTQYF	TGCAGTGCTTTACCCCCGTCCCCGGGGACCCAGTACTTC	TRBJ2-5	.	few	TRBV20-1
CASSLEQGTTQYF	TGTGCCAGCAGCTTAGAGCAGGGGACGACCCAGTACTTC	TRBJ2-5	.	few	TRBV7-3
CASSSDRGLGYTF	TGTGCCAGCAGTTCTGACAGGGGGCTTGGCTACACCTTC	TRBJ1-2	TRBD1	.	TRBV6-2/TRBV6-3
CASSLEEVLPEQYF	TGTGCCAGCAGCTTAGAAGAGGTACTTCCCGAGCAGTACTTC	TRBJ2-7	.	few	TRBV7-9